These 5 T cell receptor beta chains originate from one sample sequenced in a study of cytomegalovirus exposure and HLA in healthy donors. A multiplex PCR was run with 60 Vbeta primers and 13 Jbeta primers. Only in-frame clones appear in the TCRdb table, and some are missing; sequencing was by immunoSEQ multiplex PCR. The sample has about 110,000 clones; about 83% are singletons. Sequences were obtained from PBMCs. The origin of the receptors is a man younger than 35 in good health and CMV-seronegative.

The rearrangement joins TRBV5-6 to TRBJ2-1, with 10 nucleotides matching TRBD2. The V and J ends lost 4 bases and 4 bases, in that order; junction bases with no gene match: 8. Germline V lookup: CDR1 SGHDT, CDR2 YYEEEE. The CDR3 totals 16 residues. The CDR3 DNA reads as TGTGCCAGCAGCGCCCCCCTAGCGGGAGCATACAATGAGCAGTTCTTC. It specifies CASSAPLAGAYNEQFF.

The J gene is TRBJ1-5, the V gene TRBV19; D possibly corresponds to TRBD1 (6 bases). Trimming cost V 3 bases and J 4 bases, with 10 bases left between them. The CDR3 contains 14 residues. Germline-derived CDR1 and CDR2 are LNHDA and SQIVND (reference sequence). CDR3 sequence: CASSIRDTNQPQHF. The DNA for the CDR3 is TGTGCCAGTAGTATTAGGGACACAAATCAGCCCCAGCATTTT.

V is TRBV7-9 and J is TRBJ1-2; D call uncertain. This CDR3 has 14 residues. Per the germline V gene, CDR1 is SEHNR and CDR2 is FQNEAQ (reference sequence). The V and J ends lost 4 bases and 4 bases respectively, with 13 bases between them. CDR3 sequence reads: CASSSEVSVYGYTF. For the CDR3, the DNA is TGTGCCAGCAGCTCAGAGGTGTCAGTCTATGGCTACACCTTC.

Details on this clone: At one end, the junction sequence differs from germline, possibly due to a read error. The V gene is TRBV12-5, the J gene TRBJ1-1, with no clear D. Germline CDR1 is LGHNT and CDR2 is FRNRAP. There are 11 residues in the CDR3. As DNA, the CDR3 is TGTGCTAGTGGTTTAGTCACTGAAGCCTTCTTT. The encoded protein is CASGLVTEAFF. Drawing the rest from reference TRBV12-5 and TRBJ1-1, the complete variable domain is DARVTQTPRHKVTEMGQEVTMRCQPILGHNTVFWYRQTMMQGLELLAYFRNRAPLDDSGMPKDRFSAEMPDATLATLKIQPSEPRDSAVYFCASGLVTEAFFGQGTRLTVV.

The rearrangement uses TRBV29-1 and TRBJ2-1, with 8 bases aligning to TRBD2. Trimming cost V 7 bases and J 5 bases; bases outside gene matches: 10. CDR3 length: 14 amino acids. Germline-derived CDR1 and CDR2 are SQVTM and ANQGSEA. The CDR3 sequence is CSARPGLGNNEQFF. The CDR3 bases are TGCAGCGCGAGACCGGGACTAGGAAACAATGAGCAGTTCTTC.